The clone carrying this T cell receptor (beta chain) was detected only once. Assay used: immunoSEQ multiplex PCR; TCRdb lists only in-frame clones, some missing. The sample holds roughly 53,000 clones, around 83% seen once. The CDR3 loop spans 14 amino acids. Trimming removed 1 base at V and 7 bases at J, with 15 bases between. CDR1 is SGDLS, CDR2 YYNGEE, per germline. The data were obtained in a study of radiation and T cells in renal cell carcinoma. Documented time point: baseline pretreatment blood. Described treatment: 15 Gy SBRT to primary tumor, nephrectomy 4 weeks later. This receptor was identified in a woman aged 70-85 years with renal cell carcinoma. Sequenced material: blood, taken from a patient whose treatment included radiotherapy and nephrectomy. The chain links TRBV9 to TRBJ2-7; D might be TRBD2 (6 bases). The CDR3 DNA follows: TGTGCCAGCAGCGTACGCTCGGCGGGGAAAGAGCAGTACTTC. Translated: CASSVRSAGKEQYF. The full variable domain, in which reference TRBV9 and TRBJ2-7 provide the parts outside the CDR3, is DSGVTQTPKHLITATGQRVTLRCSPRSGDLSVYWYQQSLDQGLQFLIQYYNGEERAKGNILERFSAQQFPDLHSELNLSSLELGDSALYFCASSVRSAGKEQYFGPGTRLTVT.